This T cell receptor beta chain came from a study of blood T cell repertoires in COVID-19. Germline V gene data show CDR1 as KGHDR and CDR2 as SFDVKD. The V gene lost 9 bases and the J gene lost 6 bases, with 14 bases spanning the gap. There are 13 residues in the CDR3. Sequenced by immunoSEQ multiplex PCR; TCRdb stores in-frame clones only, minus some. The sample includes some 140,000 clones, roughly 80% seen only once; the top ten take about 2.9%. Source material: peripheral blood. The TCR sequence derives from a woman older than 75 with acute or convalescent COVID-19. The chain is built from TRBV24-1 and TRBJ2-1; a possible D gene is TRBD2 (6 bases). The CDR3 DNA reads as TGTGCCACCCAGGAGGGGAATAGCAATGAGCAGTTCTTC. Translated, it gives CATQEGNSNEQFF.